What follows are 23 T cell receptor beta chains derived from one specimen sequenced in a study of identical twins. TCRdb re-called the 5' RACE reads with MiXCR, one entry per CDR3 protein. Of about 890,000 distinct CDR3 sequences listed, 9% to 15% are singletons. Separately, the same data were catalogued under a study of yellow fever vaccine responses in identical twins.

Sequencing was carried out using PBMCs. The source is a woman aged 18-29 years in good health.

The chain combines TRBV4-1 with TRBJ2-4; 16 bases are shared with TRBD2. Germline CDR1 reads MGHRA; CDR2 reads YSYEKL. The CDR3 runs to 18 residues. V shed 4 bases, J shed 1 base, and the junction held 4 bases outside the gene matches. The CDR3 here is CASSPGLAGGWAKNIQYF. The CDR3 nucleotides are TGCGCCAGCAGCCCGGGACTAGCGGGAGGGTGGGCCAAAAACATTCAGTACTTC.

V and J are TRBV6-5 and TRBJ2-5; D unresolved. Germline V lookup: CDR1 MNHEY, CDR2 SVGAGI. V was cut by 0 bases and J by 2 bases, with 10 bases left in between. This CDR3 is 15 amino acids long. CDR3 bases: TGTGCCAGCAGTTACTCGTTCTCTTCTCAAGAGACCCAGTACTTC. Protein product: CASSYSFSSQETQYF.

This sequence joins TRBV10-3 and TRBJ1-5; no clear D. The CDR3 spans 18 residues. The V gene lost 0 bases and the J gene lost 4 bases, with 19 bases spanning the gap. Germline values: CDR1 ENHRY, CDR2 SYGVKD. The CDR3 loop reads CAISESWQAIGLNQPQHF. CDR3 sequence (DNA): TGTGCCATCAGTGAGTCTTGGCAGGCAATAGGCCTTAATCAGCCCCAGCATTTT.

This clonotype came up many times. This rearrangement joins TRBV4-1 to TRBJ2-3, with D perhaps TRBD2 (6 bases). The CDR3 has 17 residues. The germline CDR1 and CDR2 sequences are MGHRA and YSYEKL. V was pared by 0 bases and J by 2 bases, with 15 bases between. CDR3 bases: TGCGCCAGCAGCCAAGATCCGCCGGGGGTTACCACAGATACGCAGTATTTT. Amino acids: CASSQDPPGVTTDTQYF.

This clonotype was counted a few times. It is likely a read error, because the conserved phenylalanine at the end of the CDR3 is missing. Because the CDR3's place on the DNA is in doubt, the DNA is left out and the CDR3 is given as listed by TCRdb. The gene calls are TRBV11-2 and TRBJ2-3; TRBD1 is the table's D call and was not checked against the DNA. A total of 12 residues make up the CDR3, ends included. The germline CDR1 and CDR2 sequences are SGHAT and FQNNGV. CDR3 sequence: CASSSWDETRAL.

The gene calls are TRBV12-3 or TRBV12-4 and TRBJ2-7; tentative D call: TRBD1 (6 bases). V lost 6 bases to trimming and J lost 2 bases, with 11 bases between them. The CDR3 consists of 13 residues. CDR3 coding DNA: TGTGCCAGCAGCGCCGGACAGACCTACGAGCAGTACTTC. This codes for CASSAGQTYEQYF.

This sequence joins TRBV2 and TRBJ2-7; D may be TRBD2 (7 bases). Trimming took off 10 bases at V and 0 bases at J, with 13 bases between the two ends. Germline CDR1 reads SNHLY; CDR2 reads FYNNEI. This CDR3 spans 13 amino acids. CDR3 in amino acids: CAMGGGSSYEQYF. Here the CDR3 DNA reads TGTGCCATGGGAGGGGGTAGCTCCTACGAGCAGTACTTC.

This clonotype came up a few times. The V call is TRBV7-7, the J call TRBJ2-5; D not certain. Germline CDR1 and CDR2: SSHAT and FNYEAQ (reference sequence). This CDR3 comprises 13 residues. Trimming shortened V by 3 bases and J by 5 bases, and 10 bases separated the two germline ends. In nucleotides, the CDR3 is TGTGCCAGCAGCTTTGGCCTAGTGGAGACCCAGTACTTC. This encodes CASSFGLVETQYF.

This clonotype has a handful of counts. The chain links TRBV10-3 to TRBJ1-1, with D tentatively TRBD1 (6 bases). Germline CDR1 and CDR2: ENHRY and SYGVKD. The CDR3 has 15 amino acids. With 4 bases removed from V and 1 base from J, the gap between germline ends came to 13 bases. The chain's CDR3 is CAISVQGGGNTEAFF. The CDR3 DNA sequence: TGTGCCATCAGTGTACAGGGAGGAGGGAACACTGAAGCTTTCTTT.

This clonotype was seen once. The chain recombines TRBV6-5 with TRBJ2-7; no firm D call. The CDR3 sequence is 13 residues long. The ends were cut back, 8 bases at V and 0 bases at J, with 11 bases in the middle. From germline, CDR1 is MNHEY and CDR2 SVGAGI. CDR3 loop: CASRLGFSYEQYF. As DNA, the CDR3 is TGTGCCAGCCGTTTGGGGTTCTCCTACGAGCAGTACTTC.

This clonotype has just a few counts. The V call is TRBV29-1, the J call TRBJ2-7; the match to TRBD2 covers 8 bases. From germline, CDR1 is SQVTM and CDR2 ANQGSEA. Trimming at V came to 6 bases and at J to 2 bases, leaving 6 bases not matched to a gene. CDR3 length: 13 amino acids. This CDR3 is CSVTMREAYEQYF. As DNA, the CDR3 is TGCAGCGTGACTATGCGGGAGGCCTACGAGCAGTACTTC.

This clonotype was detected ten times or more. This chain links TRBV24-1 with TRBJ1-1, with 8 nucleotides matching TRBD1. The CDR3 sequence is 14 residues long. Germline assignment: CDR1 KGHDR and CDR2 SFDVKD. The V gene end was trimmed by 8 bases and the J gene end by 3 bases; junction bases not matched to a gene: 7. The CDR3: CATKGQGSHTEAFF. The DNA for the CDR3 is TGTGCCACCAAAGGACAGGGATCCCACACTGAAGCTTTCTTT.

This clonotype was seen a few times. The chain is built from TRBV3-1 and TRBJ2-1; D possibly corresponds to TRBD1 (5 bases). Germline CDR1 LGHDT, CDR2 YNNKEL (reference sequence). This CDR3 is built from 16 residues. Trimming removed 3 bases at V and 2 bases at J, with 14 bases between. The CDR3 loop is CASSHRATPTYNEQFF. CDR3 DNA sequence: TGTGCCAGCAGCCACAGGGCGACGCCTACCTACAATGAGCAGTTCTTC.

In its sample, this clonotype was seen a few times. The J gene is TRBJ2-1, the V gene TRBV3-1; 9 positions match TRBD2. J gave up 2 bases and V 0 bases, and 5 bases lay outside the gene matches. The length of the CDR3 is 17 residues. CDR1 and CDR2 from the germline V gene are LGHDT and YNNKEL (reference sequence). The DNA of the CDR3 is TGTGCCAGCAGCCAAGATCTGGCTAGCGGGGCCTACAATGAGCAGTTCTTC. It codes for CASSQDLASGAYNEQFF.

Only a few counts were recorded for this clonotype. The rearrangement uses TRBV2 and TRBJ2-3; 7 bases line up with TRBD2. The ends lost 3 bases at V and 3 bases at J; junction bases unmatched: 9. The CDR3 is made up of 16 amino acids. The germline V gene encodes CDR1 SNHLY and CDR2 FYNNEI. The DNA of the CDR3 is TGTGCCAGCAGTGATGCCGTGGCTAGCGGTACAGATACGCAGTATTTT. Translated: CASSDAVASGTDTQYF.

DNA of the CDR3: TGCAGCGTTGAAGATCTAGGACTAGCCAAAAACATTCAGTACTTC. This translates into CSVEDLGLAKNIQYF. The rearrangement uses TRBV29-1 and TRBJ2-4, with TRBD2 as a possible D gene (5 bases). CDR1 and CDR2 from the germline V gene are SQVTM and ANQGSEA. Trimming removed 0 bases from V and 0 bases from J, with 9 bases in between. The CDR3 has 15 residues.

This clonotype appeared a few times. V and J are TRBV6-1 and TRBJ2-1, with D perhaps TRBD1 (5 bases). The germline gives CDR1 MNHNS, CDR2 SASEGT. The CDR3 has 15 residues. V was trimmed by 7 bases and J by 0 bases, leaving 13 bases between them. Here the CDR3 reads CASIPGINSYNEQFF. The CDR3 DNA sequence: TGTGCCAGCATTCCAGGGATAAACTCCTACAATGAGCAGTTCTTC.

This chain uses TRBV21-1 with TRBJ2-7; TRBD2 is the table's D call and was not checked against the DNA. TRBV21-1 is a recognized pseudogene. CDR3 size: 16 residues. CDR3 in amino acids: CASSAKDCGSGYEQYF. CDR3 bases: TGTGCCAGCAGCGCCAAGGATTGCGGGAGCGGATACGAGCAGTACTTC.

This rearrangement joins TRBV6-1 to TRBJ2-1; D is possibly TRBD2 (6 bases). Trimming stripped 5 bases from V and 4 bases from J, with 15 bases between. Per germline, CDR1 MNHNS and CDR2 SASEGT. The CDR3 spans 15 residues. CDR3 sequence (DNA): TGTGCCAGCAGTACCCTGGGGACTGGATACAATGAGCAGTTCTTC. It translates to CASSTLGTGYNEQFF.

The CDR3 protein is CASSSSPLTSGMVGDTGELFF. The CDR3 coding sequence is TGTGCCAGCAGTTCCAGCCCTCTGACTAGCGGGATGGTTGGTGACACCGGGGAGCTGTTTTTT. The chain uses TRBV28 and TRBJ2-2, with 11 nucleotides matching TRBD2. Germline loops: CDR1 MDHEN, CDR2 SYDVKM. V shed 4 bases, J shed 3 bases, and the junction held 19 bases outside the gene matches. CDR3 length: 21 amino acids.

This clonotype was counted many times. The CDR3 region has the DNA TGTGCCAGCAGCCAAGAGAGGGACAGAGACAATGAGCAGTTCTTC. Protein sequence: CASSQERDRDNEQFF. The J gene is TRBJ2-1, the V gene TRBV3-1, with 7 bases identical to TRBD1. The germline V gene encodes CDR1 LGHDT and CDR2 YNNKEL (reference sequence). Germline trimming cut 0 bases from V and 5 bases from J; bases unmatched to any gene: 4. The CDR3 length is 15 residues.

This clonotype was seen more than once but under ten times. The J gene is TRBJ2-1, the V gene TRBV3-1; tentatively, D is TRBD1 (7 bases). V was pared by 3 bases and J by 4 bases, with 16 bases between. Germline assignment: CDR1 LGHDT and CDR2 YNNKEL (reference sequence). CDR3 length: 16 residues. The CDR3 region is CASSQRGDSLYNEQFF. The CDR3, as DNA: TGTGCCAGCAGCCAGAGGGGGGACAGCCTATACAATGAGCAGTTCTTC.

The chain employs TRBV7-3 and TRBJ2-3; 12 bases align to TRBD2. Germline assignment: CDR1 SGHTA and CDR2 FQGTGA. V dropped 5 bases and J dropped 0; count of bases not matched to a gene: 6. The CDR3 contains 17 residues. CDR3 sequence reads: CASSPYGTSGSTDTQYF. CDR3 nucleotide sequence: TGTGCCAGCAGCCCGTACGGGACTAGCGGGAGCACAGATACGCAGTATTTT.